The 25 T cell receptor delta chains below come from one sample, sequenced in a study of γδ T cells in repeated Plasmodium falciparum infection. TCRdb re-processed the multiplex PCR reads using CATT. The sample holds 70,000 to 95,000 delta-chain clones, 1.4% to 1.5% seen once. Gammadelta T cells were flow-sorted from PBMC into Vgamma9/Vdelta2+ and Vdelta2-negative populations for bulk analysis. Sequencing was performed on gamma-delta T cells from blood. The receptors derive from a pool of human donors (malaria-infected and uninfected, not separated).

This clone has just a few counts. A read error is the likely source, as a far larger clone sits one nucleotide away. This sample also contains other DNA sequences that code for the same CDR3. The rearrangement links TRDV1 to TRDJ1, with D tentatively TRDD2 (6 bases). The germline V gene encodes CDR1 TSWWSYY and CDR2 QGS. The CDR3 runs 21 residues. CDR3 nucleotides: TGTGCTCTTGGGGATACTCGTAGTTTCTCCATACTCCTACCTTACACTGATAAACTCATCTTT. Its translation: CALGDTRSFSILLPYTDKLIF.

This clone was detected only a few times. A far larger clone is only one base removed, so a read error is likely. The sample contains more than one DNA sequence encoding this CDR3. CDR3 nucleotide sequence: TGTGCCCTTGGGGAGATGAACGTTCTACATCCAAAAGGTTTCAACTGGGACATAGCAAGTCAGACCGATAAACTCATCTTT. Protein product: CALGEMNVLHPKGFNWDIASQTDKLIF. The genes are TRDV1 and TRDJ1, with D perhaps matching TRDD3 (6 bases). Germline CDR1 and CDR2: TSWWSYY and QGS. The CDR3 totals 27 residues.

Notes on this clone: A far bigger clonotype differs at one base, so this is likely a read error. The same CDR3 is also encoded by other DNA sequences in this sample. No J gene was named, though the V gene is TRDV1; TRDD3, the table's D call, lacks a check against the DNA. The CDR3 spans 19 residues. Germline CDR1 TSWWSYY, CDR2 QGS. The CDR3 DNA follows: TGTGCTCTTGGGAACGTACTGGGGGATACAGAGGGGTACACCGATAAACTCATCTTC. It is translated as CALGNVLGDTEGYTDKLIF.

This clone was detected many times. TCRdb lists the protein of a much larger clone for this DNA, which differs at residue 9, so this is likely a read error; the protein given here is translated from the DNA itself. The rearrangement joins TRDV2 to TRDJ3, with 7 nucleotides matching TRDD3. V was clipped by 0 bases and J by 2 bases; unmatched bases: 3. The CDR3 has 17 residues. The germline V gene has CDR1 GEAIGNYY and CDR2 EKD. CDR3 nucleotide sequence: TGTGCCTGTGACACCTGGGGGAGCCCCTGGGACACCCGACAGATGTTTTTC. This codes for CACDTWGSPWDTRQMFF.

The V and J genes are TRDV1 and TRDJ4, with 13 bases identical to TRDD3. The V gene's germline CDR1 is TSWWSYY and CDR2 QGS. Losses at the gene ends were 3 bases for V and 0 bases for J; bases not matched to a gene: 31. The CDR3 is 25 residues long. In DNA form, the CDR3 reads TGTGCTCTTGGGGACCTTAGGCCTTCCTATGCCTTACTGGGGGATACGCGTCTTCCCTCCAGACCCCTGATCTTT. It yields the protein CALGDLRPSYALLGDTRLPSRPLIF.

Turning to this clone: The protein recorded in TCRdb matches a much larger clone and deviates from this DNA's translation at residue 4, suggesting a read error; the protein here is obtained by translating the DNA. This chain uses TRDV2 with TRDJ1; 7 bases map to TRDD3. TCRdb supplies no J gene; here it was assigned by aligning the nucleotide sequence to germline. The CDR3 sequence is 16 residues long. The germline CDR1 and CDR2 sequences are GEAIGNYY and EKD. The CDR3 protein is CACGTVGGRRTDKLIF. The CDR3 DNA is TGTGCCTGTGGCACCGTTGGGGGACGGAGGACCGATAAACTCATCTTT.

Remarks on this clone: The protein recorded in TCRdb matches a much larger clone and deviates from this DNA's translation at residue 3, suggesting a read error; the protein here is obtained by translating the DNA. The chain employs TRDV1 and TRDJ1; D is perhaps TRDD3 (6 bases). The J gene, left out of TCRdb, was set here by checking the DNA against germline. The CDR3 totals 21 residues. The germline CDR1 and CDR2 sequences are TSWWSYY and QGS. The CDR3 protein is CAPGELLFAYVVPQYTDKLIF. The CDR3 region has the DNA TGTGCTCCTGGGGAACTACTATTCGCCTACGTTGTTCCGCAGTACACCGATAAACTCATCTTT.

Comment on this clone: Since a far larger clone is one base different, this is likely a read error. This sample includes further DNA sequences coding for the same CDR3. This chain joins TRDV2 and TRDJ1; 13 bases fit TRDD3. The length of the CDR3 is 18 residues. Germline V gene sequence: CDR1 GEAIGNYY, CDR2 EKD. The CDR3 nucleotides read TGTGCTTGTGACACCGGGAAGTTACTGGGGGATACGCCCGATAAACTCATCTTT. The encoded protein is CACDTGKLLGDTPDKLIF.

This clone is deemed medium-sized. V usage is TRDV1 and J usage is TRDJ1; possible D gene TRDD3, 10 bases. From germline, CDR1 is TSWWSYY and CDR2 QGS. The length of the CDR3 is 22 residues. V dropped 3 bases and J dropped 8 bases, with 40 bases sitting between them. For the CDR3, the DNA is TGTGCTCTTGGGGATCCGAGCCTTCCTACGTACTGGGGGATTAGAATTTCCCCCAAACTCATCTTT. Amino acids: CALGDPSLPTYWGIRISPKLIF.

Ten or more counts support this clone. The V gene is TRDV1, the J gene TRDJ1; 7 nucleotides align to TRDD3. The CDR3 totals 18 residues. V was pared by 1 base and J by 0 bases, with 11 bases of the junction left unmatched. CDR1 is TSWWSYY and CDR2 is QGS in the germline V gene. This CDR3 reads CALGEPPYWGHYTDKLIF. The CDR3 nucleotides are TGTGCTCTTGGGGAACCCCCGTACTGGGGCCATTACACCGATAAACTCATCTTT.

On this clone itself: The TCRdb protein comes from a much larger clone and disagrees with this DNA's translation at residue 4, likely due to a read error; the protein given here is derived from the DNA. The CDR3 spells CALVGPGRPSYAPTGGYAGLIF. DNA of the CDR3: TGTGCTCTTGTGGGACCGGGTCGGCCTTCCTACGCTCCTACTGGGGGATACGCGGGCCTCATCTTT. The chain recombines TRDV1 with TRDJ1, with 13 positions matching TRDD3. The V segment lost 7 bases and the J segment 11 bases; nucleotides outside the gene matches: 34. CDR1 TSWWSYY and CDR2 QGS come from the germline V gene. The CDR3 totals 22 residues.

This clone was seen repeatedly, ten times or more. The chain is built from TRDV1 and TRDJ1, with TRDD3 identical over 8 bases. TCRdb is silent on the J gene; assignment here came from matching the DNA to germline. Per germline, CDR1 TSWWSYY and CDR2 QGS. Trimming took 5 bases from V and 0 from J; bases not matched to a gene: 14. This CDR3 has 18 amino acids. CDR3: CALGNPTWGMVNTDKLIF. The DNA for the CDR3 is TGTGCTCTTGGGAACCCGACGTGGGGGATGGTAAACACCGATAAACTCATCTTT.

On this clone: The protein TCRdb lists belongs to a much larger clone and differs from this DNA's translation at residue 3, which points to a read error; the protein shown is made from the DNA. The rearrangement joins TRDV2 to TRDJ1, with 11 bases fitting TRDD3. CDR3 length equals 16 residues. Per germline, CDR1 GEAIGNYY and CDR2 EKD. CDR3 nucleotides: TGTGCCCGTGACACCCTGGGGGATACTTCCACCGATAAACTCATCTTT. It yields the protein CARDTLGDTSTDKLIF.

This clone was seen repeatedly, ten times or more. The protein that TCRdb holds for this DNA derives from a much larger clone and differs from the translated DNA at residue 3, which likely indicates a read error; the protein shown here is translated from the DNA. CDR3 sequence: CARDTLESNYNQPDKLIF. The CDR3, as DNA: TGTGCCCGTGACACCCTAGAATCGAACTATAATCAACCCGATAAACTCATCTTT. V is TRDV2 and J is TRDJ1; D is uncertain. No J segment appears in TCRdb, so it was assigned here by matching the sequence to germline. This CDR3 comprises 18 residues. Germline V CDR1 and CDR2: GEAIGNYY, EKD.

Concerning this clone itself: A far larger clone is one base from this, pointing to a likely read error. The sample has other DNA sequences that encode this CDR3 too. This chain links TRDV3 with TRDJ1, with 13 nucleotides matching TRDD3. Germline V gene data show CDR1 as TVYSNPD and CDR2 as GDNSRS (reference sequence). The CDR3 spans 25 residues. DNA for the CDR3: TGTGCCTTCAGCTTCGAAAGCCCTTCCTACAGTCCGTCCTACTGGGGGATACGCCTGACCGATAAGCTCATCTTT. This gives the protein CAFSFESPSYSPSYWGIRLTDKLIF.

This clone has only a few counts. TCRdb's protein, taken from a much larger clone, differs from this DNA's translation at residue 14, likely owing to a read error; the protein displayed comes from the DNA. This chain uses TRDV1 with TRDJ1; 11 bases line up with TRDD3. This CDR3 has 17 residues. Per germline, CDR1 TSWWSYY and CDR2 QGS. V lost 2 bases, J lost 10 bases, and 15 bases stayed unmatched. CDR3 sequence reads: CALGEGVGDTNSYRLIF. The CDR3 DNA is TGTGCTCTTGGGGAAGGAGTGGGGGATACGAATTCGTATAGACTCATCTTT.

This clone was counted ten times or more. This rearrangement joins TRDV1 to TRDJ1; no clear D. Germline V gives CDR1 TSWWSYY, CDR2 QGS. V lost 2 bases, J lost 1 base, and 17 bases lay in between. The CDR3 is 17 amino acids. CDR3 region: CALGEKVGLGFTDKLIF. The CDR3 DNA reads TGTGCTCTTGGGGAAAAAGTGGGTCTAGGCTTCACCGATAAACTCATCTTT.

For this clone: TCRdb pairs this DNA with a much larger clone's protein that differs at residue 9, likely a read error; the protein shown was translated from the DNA. V gene TRDV2 combines with J gene TRDJ1; D is undetermined. TCRdb leaves out the J gene; it was filled in here by matching the DNA to germline. Trimming removed 0 bases from V and 0 bases from J, with 16 bases in between. Per the germline V gene, CDR1 is GEAIGNYY and CDR2 is EKD. CDR3 length: 17 amino acids. The CDR3 region is CACDTVSGVRNTDKLIF. CDR3 nucleotides: TGTGCCTGTGACACCGTCTCCGGGGTACGAAACACCGATAAACTCATCTTT.

A word on this clone: TCRdb's listed protein matches a much larger clone and diverges from this DNA's translation at residue 12, likely through a read error; the protein shown comes from the DNA. The chain combines TRDV2 with TRDJ1, with D possibly matching TRDD3 (8 bases). Assignment of the J gene here rests on matching the DNA to germline, because TCRdb gives none. The germline V gene encodes CDR1 GEAIGNYY and CDR2 EKD. CDR3 length: 22 residues. The V end was cut by 2 bases, the J end by 0 bases, with 33 bases between. CDR3 loop: CACDSLPGDWGVKKTNTDKLIF. CDR3 nucleotides: TGTGCCTGTGACAGCCTTCCTGGCGACTGGGGGGTAAAGAAAACAAACACCGATAAACTCATCTTT.

Note on this clone: TCRdb's protein for this DNA is that of a much larger clone and differs from the translation at residue 11, likely a read error; the protein shown is the DNA translation. The V call is TRDV3, the J call TRDJ1, with D hard to call. TCRdb offers no J gene call, so here the DNA was matched to germline to obtain one. In germline, CDR1 is TVYSNPD, CDR2 GDNSRS (reference sequence). The CDR3 has 14 residues. The CDR3 DNA reads TGTGCCTTTACCTCCGCGGGTTACACCGATGAACTCATCTTT. Its protein is CAFTSAGYTDELIF. The whole variable domain, filled in from reference TRDV3 and TRDJ1, reads CDKVTQSSPDQTVASGSEVVLLCTYDTVYSNPDLFWYRIRPDYSFQFVFYGDNSRSEGADFTQGRFSVKHILTQKAFHLVISPVRTEDSATYYCAFTSAGYTDELIFGKGTRVTVEP.

This clone showed up many times. Written as DNA, the CDR3 is TGTGCTCTTGGGGAAGGGGGACCTGAAAAACTCATCTTT. Translation gives CALGEGGPEKLIF. The rearrangement joins TRDV1 to TRDJ1; possibly TRDD3 for D (6 bases). The J gene, left out of TCRdb, was set here by checking the DNA against germline. CDR1 and CDR2 (germline): TSWWSYY, QGS. This CDR3 is 13 amino acids long. V was trimmed by 2 bases and J by 8 bases, leaving 12 bases between them.

Details on this clone: A read error is the likely source, as a far larger clone sits one nucleotide away. Other nucleotide sequences from this sample produce the same CDR3. DNA of the CDR3: TGTGCCTGCGACCATGGGGATTACACCGATAAACTCATCTTT. The encoded protein is CACDHGDYTDKLIF. The chain links TRDV2 to TRDJ1; D might be TRDD3 (6 bases). As TCRdb names no J gene, one was assigned here on the basis of a DNA match to germline. This CDR3 is 14 amino acids long. Germline V gene sequence: CDR1 GEAIGNYY, CDR2 EKD. V dropped 7 bases and J dropped 0 bases, with 14 bases sitting between them.

This clone has just a few counts. One base separates it from a far larger clone, so it is likely a read error. This sample includes further DNA sequences coding for the same CDR3. The chain carries TRDV1 and TRDJ1, with TRDD3 matching 7 bases. Unmatched junction bases numbered 33, after V lost 0 bases and J lost 8 bases. The CDR3 length is 23 residues. CDR1 and CDR2 from the germline V gene are TSWWSYY and QGS. The CDR3 protein is CALGELIVSPIKSNFTGDQKLIF. CDR3 sequence (DNA): TGTGCTCTTGGGGAACTAATTGTGTCACCCATAAAGTCAAATTTCACTGGGGACCAGAAACTCATCTTT.

The table lists this clone with many counts. Other DNA sequences in the sample encode the same CDR3. This chain links TRDV1 with TRDJ1; possibly TRDD2 or TRDD3 for D (6 bases each). The V gene lost 5 bases and the J gene lost 0 bases, with 37 bases spanning the gap. The germline V gene encodes CDR1 TSWWSYY and CDR2 QGS. The CDR3 is 23 amino acids. CDR3 sequence reads: CALGSPGSLPLFMGGSYTDKLIF. CDR3 bases: TGTGCTCTTGGGTCCCCGGGGAGCCTTCCCTTATTTATGGGGGGTTCGTACACCGATAAACTCATCTTT.

This clone was seen many times. This DNA's translation differs at residue 12 from TCRdb's protein, which comes from a much larger clone; a read error is likely, and the protein shown is translated from the DNA. This chain connects TRDV1 to TRDJ1, with TRDD3 matching over 8 bases. The J gene was missing in TCRdb and was found by matching the end of the DNA to germline. Germline V gene lookup returns CDR1 TSWWSYY and CDR2 QGS. The CDR3 loop spans 21 amino acids. Losses at the gene ends were 0 bases for V and 0 bases for J; bases not matched to a gene: 18. The CDR3 DNA sequence: TGTGCTCTTGGGGAACTTTCCGCCCCAATGTACCGGGGGATAGACACCGATAAACTCATCTTT. It specifies CALGELSAPMYRGIDTDKLIF.